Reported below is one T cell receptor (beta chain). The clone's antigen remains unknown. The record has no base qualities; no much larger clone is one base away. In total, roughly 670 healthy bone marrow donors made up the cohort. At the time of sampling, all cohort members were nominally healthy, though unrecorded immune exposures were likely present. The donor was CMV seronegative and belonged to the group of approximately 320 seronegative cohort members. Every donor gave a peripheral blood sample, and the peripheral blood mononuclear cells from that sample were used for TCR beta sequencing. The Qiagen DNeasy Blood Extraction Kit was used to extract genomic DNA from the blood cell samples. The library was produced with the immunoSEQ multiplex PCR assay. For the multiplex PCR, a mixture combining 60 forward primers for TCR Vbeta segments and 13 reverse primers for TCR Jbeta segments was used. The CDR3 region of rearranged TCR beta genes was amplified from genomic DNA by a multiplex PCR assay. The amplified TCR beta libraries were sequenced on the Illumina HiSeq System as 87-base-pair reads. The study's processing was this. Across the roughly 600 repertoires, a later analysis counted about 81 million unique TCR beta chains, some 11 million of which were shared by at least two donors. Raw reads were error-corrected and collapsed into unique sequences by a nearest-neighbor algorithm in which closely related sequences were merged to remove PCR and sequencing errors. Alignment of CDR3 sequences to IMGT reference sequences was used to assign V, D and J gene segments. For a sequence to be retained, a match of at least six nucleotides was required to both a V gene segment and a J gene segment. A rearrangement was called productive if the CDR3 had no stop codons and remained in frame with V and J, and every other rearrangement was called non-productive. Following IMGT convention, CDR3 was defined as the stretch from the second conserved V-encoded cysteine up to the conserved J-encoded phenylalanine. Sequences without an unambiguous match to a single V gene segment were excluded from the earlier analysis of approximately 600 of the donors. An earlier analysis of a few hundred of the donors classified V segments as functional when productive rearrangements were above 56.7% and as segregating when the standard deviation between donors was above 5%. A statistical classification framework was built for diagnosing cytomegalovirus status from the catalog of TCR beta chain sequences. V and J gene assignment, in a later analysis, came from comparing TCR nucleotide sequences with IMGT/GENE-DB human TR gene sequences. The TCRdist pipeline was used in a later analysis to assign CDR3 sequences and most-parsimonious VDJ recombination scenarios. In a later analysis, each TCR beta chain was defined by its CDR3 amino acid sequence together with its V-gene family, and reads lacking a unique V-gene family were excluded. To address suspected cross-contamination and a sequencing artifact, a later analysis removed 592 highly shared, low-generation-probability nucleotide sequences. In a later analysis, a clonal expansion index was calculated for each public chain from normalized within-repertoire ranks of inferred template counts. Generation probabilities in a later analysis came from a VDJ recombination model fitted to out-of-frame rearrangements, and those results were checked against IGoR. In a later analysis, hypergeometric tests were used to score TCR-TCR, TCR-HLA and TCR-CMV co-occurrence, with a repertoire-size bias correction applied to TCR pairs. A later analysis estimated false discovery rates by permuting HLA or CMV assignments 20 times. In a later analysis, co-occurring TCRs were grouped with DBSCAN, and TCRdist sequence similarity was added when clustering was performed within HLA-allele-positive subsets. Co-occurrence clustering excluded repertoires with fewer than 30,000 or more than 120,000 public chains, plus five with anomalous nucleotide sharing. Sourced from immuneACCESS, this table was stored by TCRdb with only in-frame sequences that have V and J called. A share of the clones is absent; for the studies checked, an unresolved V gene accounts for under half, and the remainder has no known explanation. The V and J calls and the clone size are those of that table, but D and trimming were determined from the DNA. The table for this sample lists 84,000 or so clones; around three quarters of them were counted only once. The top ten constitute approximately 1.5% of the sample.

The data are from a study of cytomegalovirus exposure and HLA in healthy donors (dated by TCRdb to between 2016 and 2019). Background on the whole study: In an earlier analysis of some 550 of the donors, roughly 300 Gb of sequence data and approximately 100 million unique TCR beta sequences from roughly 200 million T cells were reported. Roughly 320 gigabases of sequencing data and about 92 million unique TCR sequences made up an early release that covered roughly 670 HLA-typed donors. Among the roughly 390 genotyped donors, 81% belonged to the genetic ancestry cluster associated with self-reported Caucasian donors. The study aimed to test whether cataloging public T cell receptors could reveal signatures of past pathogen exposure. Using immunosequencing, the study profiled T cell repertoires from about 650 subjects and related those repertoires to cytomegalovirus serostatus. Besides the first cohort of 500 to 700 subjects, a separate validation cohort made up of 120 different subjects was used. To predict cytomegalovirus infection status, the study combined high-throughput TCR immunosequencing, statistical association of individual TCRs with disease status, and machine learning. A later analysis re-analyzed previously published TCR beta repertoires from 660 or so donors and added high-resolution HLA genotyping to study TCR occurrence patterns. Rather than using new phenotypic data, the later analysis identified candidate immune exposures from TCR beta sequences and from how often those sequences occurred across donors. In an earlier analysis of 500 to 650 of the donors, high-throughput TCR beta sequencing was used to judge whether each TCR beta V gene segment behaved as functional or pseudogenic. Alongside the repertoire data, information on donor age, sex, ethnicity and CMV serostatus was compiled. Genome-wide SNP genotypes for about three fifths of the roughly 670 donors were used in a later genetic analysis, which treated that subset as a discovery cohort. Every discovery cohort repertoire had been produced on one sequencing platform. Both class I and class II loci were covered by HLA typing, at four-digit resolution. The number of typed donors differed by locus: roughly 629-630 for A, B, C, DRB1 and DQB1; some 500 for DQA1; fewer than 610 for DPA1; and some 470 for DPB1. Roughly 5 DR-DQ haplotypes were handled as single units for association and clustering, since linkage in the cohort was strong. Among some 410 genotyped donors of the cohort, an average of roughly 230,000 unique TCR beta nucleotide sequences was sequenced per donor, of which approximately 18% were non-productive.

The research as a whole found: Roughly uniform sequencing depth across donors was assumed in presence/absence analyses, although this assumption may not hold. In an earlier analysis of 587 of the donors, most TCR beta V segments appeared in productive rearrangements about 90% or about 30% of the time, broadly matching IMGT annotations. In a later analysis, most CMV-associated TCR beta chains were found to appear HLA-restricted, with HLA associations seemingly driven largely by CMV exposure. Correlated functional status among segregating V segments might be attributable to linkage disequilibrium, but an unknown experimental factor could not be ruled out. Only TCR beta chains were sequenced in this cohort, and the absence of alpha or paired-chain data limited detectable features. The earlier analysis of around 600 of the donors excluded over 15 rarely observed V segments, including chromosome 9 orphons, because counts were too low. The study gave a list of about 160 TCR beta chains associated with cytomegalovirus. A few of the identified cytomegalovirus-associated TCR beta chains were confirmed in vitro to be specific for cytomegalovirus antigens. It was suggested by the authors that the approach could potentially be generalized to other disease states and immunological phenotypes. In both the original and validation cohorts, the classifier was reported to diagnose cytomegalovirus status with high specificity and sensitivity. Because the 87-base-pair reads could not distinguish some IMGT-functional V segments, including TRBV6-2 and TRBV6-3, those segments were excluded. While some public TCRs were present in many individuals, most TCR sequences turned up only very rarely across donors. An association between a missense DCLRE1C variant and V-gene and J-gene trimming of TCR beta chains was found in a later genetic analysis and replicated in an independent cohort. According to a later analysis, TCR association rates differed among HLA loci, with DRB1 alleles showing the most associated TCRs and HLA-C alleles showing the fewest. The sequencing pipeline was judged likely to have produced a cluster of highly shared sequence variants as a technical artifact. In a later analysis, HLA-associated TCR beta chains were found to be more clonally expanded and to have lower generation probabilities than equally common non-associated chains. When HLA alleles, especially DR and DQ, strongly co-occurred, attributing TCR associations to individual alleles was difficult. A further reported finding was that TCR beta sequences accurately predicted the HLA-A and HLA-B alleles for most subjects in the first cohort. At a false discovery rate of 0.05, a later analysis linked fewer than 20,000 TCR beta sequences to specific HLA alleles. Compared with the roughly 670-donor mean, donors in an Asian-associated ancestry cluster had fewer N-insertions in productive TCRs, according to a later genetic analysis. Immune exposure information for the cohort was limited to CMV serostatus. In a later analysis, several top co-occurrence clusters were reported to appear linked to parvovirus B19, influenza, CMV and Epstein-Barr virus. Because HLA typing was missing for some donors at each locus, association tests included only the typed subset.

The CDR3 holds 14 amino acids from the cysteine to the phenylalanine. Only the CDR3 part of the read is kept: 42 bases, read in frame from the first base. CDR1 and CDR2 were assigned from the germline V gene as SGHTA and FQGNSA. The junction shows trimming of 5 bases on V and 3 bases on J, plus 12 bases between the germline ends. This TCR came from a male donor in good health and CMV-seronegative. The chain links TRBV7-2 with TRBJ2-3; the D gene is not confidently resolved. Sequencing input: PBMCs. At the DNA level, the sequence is TGTGCCAGCAGCCTAAATTCCGCGACAGATACGCAGTATTTT. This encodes CASSLNSATDTQYF.